These 27 T cell receptor beta chains came from one sample sequenced in a study of regulatory T cells in long-lasting Graves disease. With iRepertoire HTBI primers and Arm-PCR of CDR3 regions, TCR beta libraries were built. MiXCR was run by TCRdb on the multiplex PCR reads, yielding one entry per CDR3 protein. The table shows around 460,000 distinct CDR3 sequences, with 14% occurring only once. Time point in this sample: newly diagnosed GD, antithyroid drugs for less than 3 months. There was RNA extracted from PBMCs, and the TCR library was made from it. These data also featured in a second study, about T cells in Graves' hyperthyroidism and ophthalmopathy.

The sample consisted of peripheral blood mononuclear cells (PBMCs), taken at new diagnosis, from a patient treated with antithyroid drugs. The receptors stem from a woman aged 45 to 65 with Graves disease.

This chain uses TRBV7-9 with TRBJ2-5, with TRBD2 matching over 9 bases. This CDR3 spans 15 amino acids. Unmatched junction bases numbered 9, after V lost 5 bases and J lost 5 bases. Germline V gene lookup returns CDR1 SEHNR and CDR2 FQNEAQ (reference sequence). The CDR3 loop reads CASSRIAGVGETQYF. In nucleotides, the CDR3 is TGTGCCAGCAGCCGAATAGCGGGAGTGGGCGAGACCCAGTACTTC.

This clonotype was detected many times. The chain links TRBV12-5 to TRBJ2-1, with D hard to call. Trimming left V 5 bases short and J 8 bases short, with 7 bases between. CDR3 length equals 11 residues. CDR1 and CDR2 from the germline V gene are LGHNT and FRNRAP. The CDR3 DNA reads TGTGCTAGTGGTCTAGGGTATGAGCAGTTCTTC. Translating it yields CASGLGYEQFF.

The chain couples TRBV6-2 or TRBV6-3 to TRBJ1-2; no firm D call. V was trimmed by 9 bases and J by 4 bases, leaving 9 bases between them. This CDR3 has 11 amino acids. CDR1 and CDR2 from the germline V gene are MNHEY and SVGEGT. CDR3 DNA: TGTGCCAGTGATAACGGCTATGGCTACACCTTC. Amino acid sequence: CASDNGYGYTF.

This clonotype was recorded many times. The rearrangement uses TRBV24-1 and TRBJ1-5; 10 positions agree with TRBD1. CDR1 is KGHDR, CDR2 SFDVKD, per germline. There are 13 residues in the CDR3. V was pared by 9 bases and J by 7 bases, with 5 bases of the junction left unmatched. The CDR3 spells CATESGQGQPQHF. The CDR3 nucleotides are TGTGCCACCGAGTCGGGACAGGGGCAGCCCCAGCATTTT.

This clonotype occurred a few times. Since no conserved phenylalanine or tryptophan closes the CDR3, a read error is the likely cause. No DNA is shown, since the ends of the CDR3 on it are uncertain; the CDR3 is the one TCRdb lists. The chain links TRBV20-1 to TRBJ2-5; TRBD1, the D gene given by the table, was not confirmed from the DNA. Germline values: CDR1 DFQATT, CDR2 SNEGSKA (reference sequence). The CDR3 has 9 residues if both end residues are counted. CDR3 amino acids: CSATPKGAS.

This clonotype was found many times. The V and J genes are TRBV5-1 and TRBJ2-7, with D tentatively TRBD1 (5 bases). V lost 1 base and J 2 bases, leaving 16 bases between the germline ends. In germline, CDR1 is SGHRS, CDR2 YFSETQ. CDR3 length: 16 residues. Here the CDR3 reads CASSLQGGRDAYEQYF. The CDR3 nucleotides are TGCGCCAGCAGCTTGCAAGGTGGCAGGGATGCCTACGAGCAGTACTTC. The full variable domain, with the rest looked up from reference TRBV5-1 and TRBJ2-7, is KAGVTQTPRYLIKTRGQQVTLSCSPISGHRSVSWYQQTPGQGLQFLFEYFSETQRNKGNFPGRFSGRQFSNSRSEMNVSTLELGDSALYLCASSLQGGRDAYEQYFGPGTRLTVT.

This clonotype was counted many times. The gene calls are TRBV7-2 and TRBJ2-7; 9 bases fit TRBD2. Germline V gene data show CDR1 as SGHTA and CDR2 as FQGNSA. The CDR3 is made up of 15 amino acids. Losses at the gene ends were 4 bases for V and 5 bases for J; bases not matched to a gene: 9. This chain's CDR3 is CASSYSGSGLDEQYF. Here the CDR3 DNA reads TGTGCCAGCAGCTATAGCGGGAGCGGATTGGACGAGCAGTACTTC.

V and J are TRBV5-1 and TRBJ2-7; 13 bases are shared with TRBD2. CDR1 SGHRS and CDR2 YFSETQ come from the germline V gene. CDR3 length: 17 residues. Trimming at V came to 4 bases and at J to 0 bases, leaving 7 bases not matched to a gene. The CDR3 loop is CASSQGLAGDLSYEQYF. DNA for the CDR3: TGCGCCAGCAGCCAAGGACTAGCGGGGGACCTCTCCTACGAGCAGTACTTC.

Many counts were recorded for this clonotype. This rearrangement joins TRBV28 to TRBJ2-3, with a possible D match to TRBD1 (6 bases). Germline CDR1 reads MDHEN; CDR2 reads SYDVKM. CDR3 size: 16 residues. V was pared by 5 bases and J by 0 bases, with 15 bases between. The CDR3 DNA reads TGTGCCAGCAGTCCCACCGGGACACTTAGCACAGATACGCAGTATTTT. Its protein product is CASSPTGTLSTDTQYF.

Many counts were recorded for this clonotype. This chain uses TRBV28 with TRBJ2-3; 13 bases line up with TRBD2. CDR3 size: 18 residues. After removal of 4 bases from V and 3 bases from J, the junction contained 10 bases not matched to a gene. Germline V gives CDR1 MDHEN, CDR2 SYDVKM. CDR3 amino acids: CASSSGLAGDVGTDTQYF. Here the CDR3 DNA reads TGTGCCAGCAGTTCAGGACTAGCGGGAGATGTAGGGACAGATACGCAGTATTTT.

This clonotype came up many times. V is TRBV5-6 and J is TRBJ2-7; 9 nucleotides agree with TRBD2. The CDR3 contains 16 residues. Germline CDR1 SGHDT, CDR2 YYEEEE. Trimming removed 1 base from V and 2 bases from J; junction bases left unmatched: 7. The CDR3 coding sequence is TGTGCCAGCAGCTTGTATAGCGGGAGTAGGGCCTACGAGCAGTACTTC. This gives the protein CASSLYSGSRAYEQYF.

This clonotype was observed at least ten times. V is TRBV20-1 and J is TRBJ2-1; weak D call: TRBD2 (6 bases). Between the trimmed V and J ends, which lost 3 bases and 1 base, there was a span of 16 bases. The germline CDR1 and CDR2 sequences are DFQATT and SNEGSKA (reference sequence). CDR3 length: 16 amino acids. CDR3 nucleotide sequence: TGCAGTGCTAGGCTTTACGGGAGCGCGTCCTACAATGAGCAGTTCTTC. Amino acid sequence: CSARLYGSASYNEQFF.

This chain uses TRBV19 with TRBJ1-2; weak D call: TRBD1 (6 bases). Trimming took off 3 bases at V and 1 base at J, with 18 bases between the two ends. CDR1 and CDR2 from the germline V gene are LNHDA and SQIVND (reference sequence). CDR3 length: 17 residues. CDR3 in amino acids: CASSIDLGGWINYGYTF. CDR3 DNA sequence: TGTGCCAGTAGTATTGACCTTGGGGGCTGGATTAACTATGGCTACACCTTC.

This clonotype was picked up many times. This chain uses TRBV5-1 with TRBJ2-3; D gene uncertain. V was clipped by 4 bases and J by 0 bases, with 15 bases between them. This CDR3 spans 16 amino acids. CDR1 is SGHRS and CDR2 is YFSETQ in the germline V gene. In DNA, the CDR3 is TGCGCCAGCAGCCTTGAACCGGGCCTAAGCACAGATACGCAGTATTTT. The encoded protein is CASSLEPGLSTDTQYF.

The chain recombines TRBV6-2 or TRBV6-3 with TRBJ1-2; D is ambiguous. V was pared by 2 bases and J by 3 bases, with 7 bases between. This CDR3 comprises 13 residues. CDR1 is MNHEY, CDR2 SVGEGT, per germline. DNA of the CDR3: TGTGCCAGCAGTTACGAGCAGGACTATGGCTACACCTTC. Its protein is CASSYEQDYGYTF.

The table lists this clonotype with many counts. This rearrangement joins TRBV6-2 or TRBV6-3 to TRBJ2-5; D unclear. The CDR3 is made up of 15 amino acids. Germline V gene lookup returns CDR1 MNHEY and CDR2 SVGEGT. V shed 0 bases and J shed 4 bases, with 12 bases lying between them. This CDR3 is CASSYSSVPRETQYF. The CDR3 DNA follows: TGTGCCAGCAGTTACTCGAGCGTCCCCCGAGAGACCCAGTACTTC.

About this clonotype: A much larger clone lies one base from this, so it may be a read error. The J gene is TRBJ2-7, the V gene TRBV6-1; D gene unclear. Trimming took off 3 bases at V and 6 bases at J, with 9 bases between the two ends. The CDR3 has 12 amino acids. Germline V gives CDR1 MNHNS, CDR2 SASEGT. The CDR3 spells CASSDVWREQYF. The CDR3 DNA follows: TGTGCCAGCAGTGACGTCTGGCGCGAGCAGTACTTC.

This clonotype was found a few times. The CDR3 loop is CASSESKGSGEGDDPYGYTF. The CDR3 nucleotides read TGCGCCAGCAGTGAGTCGAAAGGTTCAGGGGAGGGCGACGACCCCTATGGCTACACCTTC. The chain couples TRBV10-1 to TRBJ1-2, with D possibly TRBD1 on 6 matching bases. The germline V gene has CDR1 WNHNN and CDR2 SYGVQD (reference sequence). The CDR3 is 20 residues long. V gave up 0 bases and J gave up 4 bases, with 27 bases separating them.

This clonotype was seen a few times. The gene calls are TRBV2 and TRBJ2-5; D is perhaps TRBD1 (6 bases). Trimming removed 4 bases from V and 0 bases from J, with 9 bases in between. CDR1 and CDR2 (germline): SNHLY, FYNNEI. This CDR3 is built from 14 residues. The CDR3 DNA reads TGTGCCAGCAGTGGAGACAGGCACCAAGAGACCCAGTACTTC. Its translation is CASSGDRHQETQYF.

The rearrangement links TRBV30 to TRBJ1-6; TRBD1 aligns across 7 bases. With V trimmed by 2 bases and J by 8 bases, 9 bases remained unmatched. Germline V gene sequence: CDR1 GTSNPN, CDR2 SVGIG (reference sequence). This CDR3 is 15 amino acids long. CDR3 coding DNA: TGTGCCTGGAGTCAGAGGGGGCGTGGGGATTCACCCCTCCACTTT. It is translated as CAWSQRGRGDSPLHF.

The chain recombines TRBV25-1 with TRBJ1-1, with no clear D. The ends were cut back, 4 bases at V and 3 bases at J, with 15 bases in the middle. Germline assignment: CDR1 MGHDK and CDR2 SYGVNS. The CDR3 is 15 residues long. This CDR3 reads CASSGGFRWYTEAFF. The CDR3, as DNA: TGTGCCAGCAGTGGGGGATTCAGGTGGTACACTGAAGCTTTCTTT.

The V gene is TRBV9, the J gene TRBJ2-2; D is uncertain. The CDR3 contains 15 residues. Deletions cut 1 base from V and 0 bases from J, with 7 bases between. The germline gives CDR1 SGDLS, CDR2 YYNGEE. The CDR3 spells CASSVHLANTGELFF. The CDR3 region has the DNA TGTGCCAGCAGCGTACACCTCGCGAACACCGGGGAGCTGTTTTTT. Full variable domain (rest looked up from reference TRBV9 and TRBJ2-2): DSGVTQTPKHLITATGQRVTLRCSPRSGDLSVYWYQQSLDQGLQFLIQYYNGEERAKGNILERFSAQQFPDLHSELNLSSLELGDSALYFCASSVHLANTGELFFGEGSRLTVL.

This clonotype was observed many times. The V call is TRBV20-1, the J call TRBJ2-7; D is possibly TRBD2 (5 bases). Germline lookup yields CDR1 DFQATT and CDR2 SNEGSKA (reference sequence). The V end lost 0 bases, the J end lost 4 bases, and 13 bases lay between the germline ends. This CDR3 is built from 14 residues. In DNA, the CDR3 is TGCAGTGCTAGAGAGTTGGCTAGCACGTACGAGCAGTACTTC. It is translated as CSARELASTYEQYF.

This clonotype has a count of ten or more. CDR3 loop: CSARAQGNTEAFF. Here the CDR3 DNA reads TGCAGTGCTAGAGCACAGGGAAACACTGAAGCTTTCTTT. The chain links TRBV20-1 to TRBJ1-1, with D maybe TRBD1 (6 bases). This CDR3 comprises 13 residues. CDR1 and CDR2 (germline): DFQATT, SNEGSKA (reference sequence). Between the trimmed V and J ends, which lost 1 base and 2 bases, there was a span of 8 bases.

The CDR3 reads CASRVTRRGWTEAFF. CDR3 DNA: TGTGCCAGCAGAGTCACACGACGGGGGTGGACTGAAGCTTTCTTT. The chain has TRBV6-1 and TRBJ1-1; a possible D gene is TRBD1 (5 bases). V was cut by 6 bases and J by 5 bases, with 19 bases left in between. The CDR3 loop spans 15 amino acids. Germline loops: CDR1 MNHNS, CDR2 SASEGT.

This clonotype occurred many times. The chain recombines TRBV20-1 with TRBJ2-7, with TRBD2 matching over 9 bases. CDR3 length: 14 amino acids. The V segment lost 0 bases and the J segment 5 bases; nucleotides outside the gene matches: 5. Germline V gene sequence: CDR1 DFQATT, CDR2 SNEGSKA (reference sequence). This CDR3 is CSARDAGGPNEQYF. The CDR3, as DNA: TGCAGTGCTAGAGATGCGGGAGGGCCGAACGAGCAGTACTTC.

This clonotype was recorded at least ten times. CDR3: CASSTSGLAGYEQYF. CDR3 bases: TGTGCCAGCAGCACCTCGGGACTAGCGGGGTACGAGCAGTACTTC. The chain combines TRBV11-2 with TRBJ2-7; the match to TRBD2 covers 13 bases. The V gene's germline CDR1 is SGHAT and CDR2 FQNNGV. The V gene end was trimmed by 5 bases and the J gene end by 4 bases; junction bases not matched to a gene: 5. This CDR3 has 15 residues.